This paragraph covers one TCR beta chain sequence. The antigen remains unidentified. The entry originates in a study of vaccination and CD4 T cells after COVID-19. Study background: Participants, all vaccine recipients, received two doses of either BNT162b2 or mRNA-1273.

Time point given: late sampling 161 to 241 days after vaccination in a few convalescent patients. Treatment defined: approximately 10-day PBMC culture with coronavirus spike peptide pools or control peptides (ViraFEST assay). PBMCs were cultured at fewer than 2.5 million per well with roughly 10 IU/ml IL-2 and 8.5 to 10 ug/ml peptide pools. This CDR3 has 14 amino acids. V was cut by 9 bases and J by 0 bases, with 11 bases left in between. Per germline, CDR1 MRHNA and CDR2 SNTAGT. Study observations and caveats: Convalescent patients had a median around 90% of reactive clones appearing only post-vaccination. The study found median SARS-CoV-2-reactive clonotypes rising from roughly 19 to 38, not significantly.

Sequenced with the Oncomine TCR Beta short-read assay was DNA taken from cultured CD4+ T cells. TCRdb independently ran MiXCR on the PCR reads; one entry per CDR3 protein. The table includes 25,000 to 30,000 distinct CDR3 sequences, 35% to 40% detected once. The chain couples TRBV6-4 to TRBJ2-2; D ambiguous. The sequencing used CD4+ T cells from blood, cultured in vitro, collected about 7 months after SARS-CoV-2 vaccination. The sequence was obtained from a human donor who had recovered from COVID-19. The CDR3 DNA reads as TGTGCCAGTCGCCCGGACCCGAACACCGGGGAGCTGTTTTTT. This translates into CASRPDPNTGELFF.